A selection of T cell receptor beta chains follows, all from one sample in a study of blood T cell repertoires in COVID-19. Using immunoSEQ multiplex PCR, the repertoire was profiled, and TCRdb retains in-frame clones only, with some absent. The data show about 160,000 clones, approximately 77% seen once. Material for sequencing was peripheral blood. These receptors all stem from a woman aged 80 or older with active or convalescent COVID-19. Each CDR3 is given with its conserved first and last residue. The D gene is left open where the match is weak. Where a row states a size, it is once, few, many or the class of an expanded clone; other rows omit it.

TRBJ1-1 | 14 | TRBV15 | . | . | TGTGCCACCAGCAGAGGGGGCGCAGAGACTGAAGCTTTCTTT | CATSRGGAETEAFF
TRBJ2-3 | 15 | TRBV2 | . | TRBD1 | TGTGCCAGCAGTGACGGACAGGGGGCTATAGATACGCAGTATTTT | CASSDGQGAIDTQYF
TRBJ1-2 | 13 | TRBV19 | once | . | TGTGCCAGTAGTATGGACGGAGGCTATGGCTACACCTTC | CASSMDGGYGYTF
TRBJ1-5 | 13 | TRBV27 | . | . | TGTGCCAGCAAGGGGTCAGGGTACCAGCCCCAGCATTTT | CASKGSGYQPQHF
TRBJ2-7 | 13 | TRBV7-2 | . | . | TGTGCCAGCAGCTTAGTACTAGTCTACGAGCAGTACTTC | CASSLVLVYEQYF
TRBJ2-1 | 15 | TRBV7-3 | once | . | TGTGCCAGCAGCAGTCAGGGAAGAGACTACAATGAGCAGTTCTTC | CASSSQGRDYNEQFF
TRBJ2-1 | 16 | TRBV5-1 | . | TRBD2 | TGCGCCAGCAGAATTTCTAGCGGGAGCTCCTACAATGAGCAGTTCTTC | CASRISSGSSYNEQFF
TRBJ1-1 | 15 | TRBV20-1 | once | TRBD1 | TGCAGTGCTAGTGGGACAGGGGGCTTAATTACTGAAGCTTTCTTT | CSASGTGGLITEAFF
TRBJ2-7 | 15 | TRBV7-3 | . | TRBD1 | TGTGCCAGCAGTCCTGGTCAGGGGGCTTTTACCGAGCAGTACTTC | CASSPGQGAFTEQYF
TRBJ1-1 | 14 | TRBV29-1 | . | TRBD1 | TGCAGCGTCAACAGGGGTAGGTTGGGCACTGAAGCTTTCTTT | CSVNRGRLGTEAFF
TRBJ1-3 | 12 | TRBV29-1 | . | . | TGCAGCGTTGAAGATACCCCGGGCACCATATATTTT | CSVEDTPGTIYF
TRBJ2-3 | 14 | TRBV7-7 | . | TRBD1 | TGTGCTAGCAGCTCCGGACAGGGGTCAGATACGCAGTATTTT | CASSSGQGSDTQYF
TRBJ2-6 | 16 | TRBV6-1 | few | . | TGTGCCAGCAGTGAAGATCTAAGCGCTGGGGCCAACGTCCTGACTTTC | CASSEDLSAGANVLTF
TRBJ1-4 | 15 | TRBV5-1 | . | . | TGCGCCAGCAGCAGTCCCGGGACAAATTCGGAAAAACTGTTTTTT | CASSSPGTNSEKLFF
TRBJ2-7 | 13 | TRBV24-1 | . | . | TGTGCCACCAGTCAGGCGGGTAACTACGAGCAGTACTTC | CATSQAGNYEQYF
TRBJ1-2 | 16 | TRBV11-2 | once | . | TGTGCCAGCAGCTTTACAGGATTAGGCCCATCTTATGGCTACACCTTC | CASSFTGLGPSYGYTF
TRBJ2-1 | 12 | TRBV7-3 | . | . | TGTGCCAGCAGCTTTTCCCAGGGGGAGCAGTTCTTC | CASSFSQGEQFF
TRBJ1-3 | 15 | TRBV3-1/TRBV3-2 | once | . | TGTGCCAGCAGTCCAGGGAGGGGCTCTGGAAACACCATATATTTT | CASSPGRGSGNTIYF
TRBJ1-2 | 16 | TRBV28 | . | TRBD1 | TGTGCCAGCAGCACCTTTACAGGGGGCGGTGACTATGGCTACACCTTC | CASSTFTGGGDYGYTF
TRBJ2-1 | 14 | TRBV27 | . | TRBD2 | TGTGCCAGCAGACTAGCGGGCGTCGAATATAAGCAGTTCTTC | CASRLAGVEYKQFF
TRBJ1-1 | 11 | TRBV29-1 | . | TRBD1 | TGCAGCGCCGGACAGGGGATGTACGCTTTCTTT | CSAGQGMYAFF
TRBJ1-1 | 14 | TRBV2 | . | . | TGTGCCAGCAGTGCTGCAGGGGTGAACACTGAAGCTTTCTTT | CASSAAGVNTEAFF
TRBJ2-1 | 16 | TRBV29-1 | . | TRBD2 | TGCAGCGTTGAAAGCCGGTCTAGCGGGAGTATAGATGAGCAGTTCTTC | CSVESRSSGSIDEQFF
TRBJ1-5 | 14 | TRBV19 | . | . | TGTGCCAGTAGTAAAACCCTTGATGGCCAGCCCCAGCATTTT | CASSKTLDGQPQHF
TRBJ1-1 | 14 | TRBV19 | . | . | TGTGCCAGTAGTATAAGAATGGCTGGCACTGAAGCTTTCTTT | CASSIRMAGTEAFF
TRBJ2-3 | 13 | TRBV3-1/TRBV3-2 | . | . | TGTGCCAGCAGCCCCAGGGATGGAGATACGCAGTATTTT | CASSPRDGDTQYF
TRBJ2-5 | 15 | TRBV27 | . | . | TGTGCCAGCAGTAGGGCGGGAAGGCTACAAGAGACCCAGTACTTC | CASSRAGRLQETQYF
TRBJ1-2 | 15 | TRBV19 | . | TRBD1 | TGTGCCAGTAAGGAGGCGGGACAGGGGGCCTTCGGCTACACCTTC | CASKEAGQGAFGYTF